These 10 T cell receptor beta chains were all obtained from the same sample, sequenced in a study of CD8 T cells in ankylosing spondylitis. No antigen has been identified for these receptors. Study-level points and caveats: Roughly 8 highly homologous variants made up a TCR beta motif, and this motif appeared characteristic of ankylosing spondylitis blood.

Each CDR3 protein gets one entry after TCRdb re-called the 5' RACE reads with MiXCR. Of 450,000 or so distinct CDR3 sequences detected, more than 25% appear once; the ten largest clones hold over 0.8%. Sequenced sample: blood, either unsorted or a sorted T cell fraction (not recorded which). The receptor set was obtained from a male donor with ankylosing spondylitis.

Only a few counts were recorded for this clonotype. The chain combines TRBV6-1 with TRBJ1-1; D unclear. V gave up 1 base and J gave up 2 bases, with 11 bases separating them. CDR1 is MNHNS and CDR2 is SASEGT in the germline V gene. This CDR3 region has 15 residues. The chain's CDR3 is CASSEGYRVNTEAFF. CDR3 bases: TGTGCCAGCAGTGAAGGGTACAGAGTTAACACTGAAGCTTTCTTT.

This clonotype was observed a few times. The chain has TRBV3-1 and TRBJ2-5; D may be TRBD1 (5 bases). The CDR3 contains 14 residues. From germline, CDR1 is LGHDT and CDR2 YNNKEL (reference sequence). The V gene lost 0 bases and the J gene lost 6 bases, with 11 bases spanning the gap. The CDR3 protein is CASSQDWGPQTQYF. The CDR3 DNA is TGTGCCAGCAGCCAAGATTGGGGCCCACAGACCCAGTACTTC.

This clonotype was recorded a few times. CDR3 sequence reads: CASSIVPTGATGELFF. CDR3 DNA: TGTGCCAGCAGCATCGTACCCACAGGGGCCACCGGGGAGCTGTTTTTT. The J gene is TRBJ2-2, the V gene TRBV7-2; the match to TRBD1 covers 7 bases. The CDR3 runs 16 residues. V lost 5 bases, J lost 4 bases, and 10 bases stayed unmatched. Germline CDR1 reads SGHTA; CDR2 reads FQGNSA.

This clonotype was seen only a few times. The J gene is TRBJ2-1, the V gene TRBV24-1; possibly TRBD1 or TRBD2 for D (6 bases each). V was cut by 3 bases and J by 7 bases, with 12 bases left in between. The CDR3 is 14 amino acids. Germline-derived CDR1 and CDR2 are KGHDR and SFDVKD. CDR3: CATSDPGAGNEQFF. CDR3 in DNA: TGTGCCACCAGTGATCCGGGGGCCGGGAATGAGCAGTTCTTC.

The chain links TRBV19 to TRBJ2-7, with TRBD2 matching 13 bases. The CDR3 loop spans 15 amino acids. V was pared by 3 bases and J by 2 bases, with 1 base of the junction left unmatched. CDR1 and CDR2 from the germline V gene are LNHDA and SQIVND (reference sequence). Here the CDR3 reads CASSITSGRAYEQYF. DNA of the CDR3: TGTGCCAGTAGTATCACTAGCGGGAGGGCCTACGAGCAGTACTTC.

This chain connects TRBV20-1 to TRBJ1-4, with a possible D match to TRBD1 (5 bases). The V end was cut by 3 bases, the J end by 3 bases, with 11 bases between. The CDR3 length is 14 residues. Germline V gene sequence: CDR1 DFQATT, CDR2 SNEGSKA (reference sequence). The CDR3 DNA reads TGCAGTGCTAGGGGGGGGGATTCTAATGAAAAACTGTTTTTT. Translating it yields CSARGGDSNEKLFF.

The chain has TRBV28 and TRBJ2-1; TRBD2 agrees at 10 bases. Germline CDR1 MDHEN, CDR2 SYDVKM. V was pared by 3 bases and J by 4 bases, with 6 bases of the junction left unmatched. The CDR3 runs to 16 residues. CDR3 sequence reads: CASSFRTSGAYNEQFF. The DNA for the CDR3 is TGTGCCAGCAGTTTCCGGACTAGCGGAGCTTACAATGAGCAGTTCTTC.

The chain uses TRBV12-3 or TRBV12-4 and TRBJ2-3; D ambiguous. The CDR3 covers 14 residues. With 6 bases removed from V and 0 bases from J, the gap between germline ends came to 10 bases. CDR3 in amino acids: CASSGRFSTDTQYF. CDR3 nucleotides: TGTGCCAGCAGCGGACGGTTTAGCACAGATACGCAGTATTTT.

The rearrangement joins TRBV15 to TRBJ2-5; D might be TRBD2 (6 bases). The CDR3 has 14 residues. V was trimmed by 7 bases and J by 3 bases, leaving 15 bases between them. In germline, CDR1 is LNHNV, CDR2 YYDKDF (reference sequence). In DNA, the CDR3 is TGTGCCACCACCTACGGGGGAGTAGAAGAGACCCAGTACTTC. This codes for CATTYGGVEETQYF.

This clonotype was recorded only once. V is TRBV5-1 and J is TRBJ2-1; 8 bases agree with TRBD2. CDR3 length: 15 amino acids. Germline V gives CDR1 SGHRS, CDR2 YFSETQ. V trimming: 0 bases; J trimming: 2 bases; junction bases outside the gene matches: 1. CDR3 sequence: CASSLERGPYNEQFF. CDR3 coding DNA: TGCGCCAGCAGCTTGGAGCGGGGGCCCTACAATGAGCAGTTCTTC.